These T cell receptor beta chains were read from a single sample in a study of blood T cell repertoires in COVID-19. TCRdb's table, derived via immunoSEQ multiplex PCR, lists solely in-frame clones and lacks some. The sample yields about 140,000 clones, around 84% seen once. The sequenced material came from peripheral blood. The receptors stem from a woman aged 55-69 years with acute or convalescent COVID-19. Each CDR3 is given with its conserved first and last residue. Fields, in order: V gene, clone size, D gene, J gene, CDR3 protein, CDR3 DNA. The D gene is left open where the match is weak. Expanded clones are given a class, and other clones once, few, many or no size at all.

TRBV29-1	.	.	TRBJ2-1	CSVRDKTYNEQFF	TGCAGCGTCCGGGACAAGACCTACAATGAGCAGTTCTTC
TRBV6-5	once	.	TRBJ2-3	CASTVRESRDTQYF	TGTGCCAGCACGGTCCGGGAGTCCCGGGATACGCAGTATTTT
TRBV7-8	.	TRBD2	TRBJ2-7	CASSLGVSGSSYEQYF	TGTGCCAGCAGCTTAGGGGTTAGCGGGTCCTCCTACGAGCAGTACTTC
TRBV5-1	.	TRBD1	TRBJ2-1	CASSLATGGNEQFF	TGCGCCAGCAGCTTGGCAACAGGGGGCAATGAGCAGTTCTTC
TRBV30	once	.	TRBJ2-5	CAWKRGGTETQYF	TGTGCCTGGAAAAGAGGCGGAACAGAGACCCAGTACTTC
TRBV21-1	.	.	TRBJ1-5	CASWGLLSNQPQHF	TGTGCCAGCTGGGGACTGCTTAGCAATCAGCCCCAGCATTTT
TRBV11-3	few	TRBD1	TRBJ1-2	CASSPRTGSYGYTF	TGTGCCAGCAGCCCCAGGACAGGGTCCTATGGCTACACCTTC
TRBV28	once	.	TRBJ1-3	CASSSSGVGNTIYF	TGTGCCAGCAGTTCCTCAGGGGTTGGAAACACCATATATTTT
TRBV10-2	few	.	TRBJ2-2	CASSEGLNTGELFF	TGCGCCAGCAGTGAGGGGCTGAACACCGGGGAGCTGTTTTTT
TRBV5-1	once	.	TRBJ1-4	CASSYQAGLNEKLFF	TGCGCCAGCAGCTACCAGGCAGGCCTTAATGAAAAACTGTTTTTT
TRBV6-4	.	.	TRBJ1-6	CASSLQGNSPLHF	TGTGCCAGCAGTCTCCAGGGGAATTCACCCCTCCACTTT
TRBV7-9	.	.	TRBJ1-2	CASSLAAASNYGYTF	TGTGCCAGCAGCTTAGCTGCGGCGAGTAACTATGGCTACACCTTC
TRBV3-1/TRBV3-2	.	TRBD2	TRBJ2-5	CASSLYPSPSGTSGQTQYF	TGTGCCAGCAGCCTCTACCCGAGCCCTTCCGGGACTAGCGGTCAGACCCAGTACTTC
TRBV19	many	.	TRBJ2-3	CATRGTSTDTQYF	TGTGCCACCAGGGGGACTAGCACAGATACGCAGTATTTT
TRBV6-5	.	.	TRBJ2-2	CASNPRGGELFF	TGTGCCAGCAACCCTCGGGGGGGGGAGCTGTTTTTT
TRBV5-4	.	TRBD2	TRBJ2-5	CASSFGGGSGETQYF	TGTGCCAGCAGCTTCGGGGGGGGCTCCGGAGAGACCCAGTACTTC
TRBV19	.	TRBD1	TRBJ2-7	CASSIRVGTGASYEQYF	TGTGCCAGTAGTATCCGCGTCGGGACAGGGGCATCCTACGAGCAGTACTTC
TRBV27	.	TRBD2	TRBJ2-5	CASSFGLAGGSYQETQYF	TGTGCCAGCAGCTTCGGACTAGCGGGGGGGTCGTACCAAGAGACCCAGTACTTC
TRBV6-1	.	TRBD1	TRBJ1-6	CASSTGTGYSPLHF	TGTGCCAGCAGCACCGGGACAGGGTATTCACCCCTCCACTTT
TRBV1	.	.	TRBJ1-2	CTSSQNNRARSYGYTF	TGCACCAGCAGTCAGAACAACAGGGCTAGGAGCTATGGCTACACCTTC
TRBV9	.	.	TRBJ2-4	CASSVGGASGKNIQYF	TGTGCCAGCAGCGTAGGGGGGGCTAGCGGAAAAAACATTCAGTACTTC
TRBV5-4	.	TRBD1	TRBJ1-6	CASSVTGEGAPLHF	TGTGCCAGCAGCGTGACAGGGGAAGGGGCACCCCTCCACTTT
TRBV6-5	.	.	TRBJ2-5	CASTFQETQYF	TGTGCCAGCACTTTCCAAGAGACCCAGTACTTC
TRBV6-2/TRBV6-3	.	.	TRBJ1-6	CASSYVAGPNLLHF	TGTGCCAGCAGTTACGTGGCAGGGCCGAACCTACTCCACTTT
TRBV10-3	once	TRBD1	TRBJ2-3	CAISDPRQGTDTQYF	TGTGCCATCAGTGACCCCAGACAGGGGACAGATACGCAGTATTTT
TRBV19	.	TRBD1	TRBJ2-7	CASSTLPDRGPYEQYF	TGTGCCAGTAGTACCCTCCCGGACAGGGGACCCTACGAGCAGTACTTC
TRBV19	many	TRBD2	TRBJ2-4	CASSPSGGAKNIQYF	TGTGCCAGTAGCCCTTCCGGGGGGGCCAAAAACATTCAGTACTTC
TRBV5-5	.	TRBD1	TRBJ1-1	CASSGGQANTEAFF	TGTGCCAGCAGCGGAGGACAGGCGAACACTGAAGCTTTCTTT
TRBV20-1	.	.	TRBJ2-2	CSAVRGGKLFF	TGCAGTGCCGTACGTGGGGGGAAGCTGTTTTTT
TRBV7-8	.	.	TRBJ2-7	CASSLIGQGYEQYF	TGTGCCAGCAGCTTAATCGGGCAGGGCTACGAGCAGTACTTC
TRBV19	few	TRBD1	TRBJ2-3	CASSLLGTANTDTQYF	TGTGCCAGTAGTCTACTCGGGACAGCGAACACAGATACGCAGTATTTT